This T cell receptor beta chain is drawn from a study of T-cell reconstitution after alpha-beta-depleted transplantation in children. Germline assignment: CDR1 ENHRY and CDR2 SYGVKD. The V and J ends lost 1 base and 3 bases, in that order; junction bases with no gene match: 2. The CDR3 loop spans 14 amino acids. On this clonotype: What it binds is unknown.

Study-level findings and limits: High day-60 TCRbeta diversity in some patients came from surviving recipient T cells and thymic progenitors. Reportedly, roughly two months post-transplant, alpha-beta T cells arose from several hundred expanded graft clones. After one year, T-cell counts and TCRbeta diversity mostly came from new T cells.

Unique molecular identifiers featured in how the TCRbeta library was prepared. TCRdb re-derived calls from the PCR reads in MiXCR, one entry per CDR3 protein. The profile shows about 980,000 distinct CDR3 sequences, roughly 29% of them singletons. This specimen consisted of PBMCs, mostly from graft donor cells, obtained 360 days after TCRalphabeta/CD19-depleted stem cell transplant. This chain uses TRBV10-3 with TRBJ1-1, with 7 bases matching TRBD1. The TCR comes from a boy in the first two years of life who had a stem cell transplant for SCID, so the T cells may come from the graft donor. The CDR3 here is CAISEYRGDTEAFF. The DNA for the CDR3 is TGTGCCATCAGTGAGTACAGGGGAGACACTGAAGCTTTCTTT.